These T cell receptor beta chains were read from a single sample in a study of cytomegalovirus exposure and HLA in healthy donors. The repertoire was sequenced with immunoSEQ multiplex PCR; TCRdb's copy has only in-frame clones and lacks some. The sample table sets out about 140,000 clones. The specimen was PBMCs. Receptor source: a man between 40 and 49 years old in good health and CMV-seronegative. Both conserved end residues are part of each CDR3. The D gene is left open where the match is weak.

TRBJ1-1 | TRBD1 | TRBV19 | TGTGCCAGTTTAAAAGGGGGACAGGGTATGGTGAACACTGAAGCTTTCTTT | CASLKGGQGMVNTEAFF
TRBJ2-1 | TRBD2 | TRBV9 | TGTGCCAGCACCCCGGGCGGGGGGGCCTCCTACAATGAGCAGTTCTTC | CASTPGGGASYNEQFF
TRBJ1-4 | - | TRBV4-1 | TGCGCCAGCAGCCAGGGCCATGGCGGGAATGAAAAACTGTTTTTT | CASSQGHGGNEKLFF
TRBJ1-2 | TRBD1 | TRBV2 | TGTGCCAGCACTCTAGCAGGACAGGGGAACTATGGCTACACCTTC | CASTLAGQGNYGYTF
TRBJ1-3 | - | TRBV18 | TGTGCCAGCTCACCACCTAAGAAGGAGGCCACCATATATTTT | CASSPPKKEATIYF
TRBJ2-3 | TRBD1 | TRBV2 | TGTGCCAGCAGGGCTCTGGGACAGGAGAAATTCACAGATACGCAGTATTTT | CASRALGQEKFTDTQYF
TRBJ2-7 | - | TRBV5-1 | TGCGCCAGCAGCTTCGGGGTCGGCTACGAGCAGTACTTC | CASSFGVGYEQYF
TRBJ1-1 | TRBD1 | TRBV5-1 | TGCGCCAGCAGCACGGGACAGAAGATGAACACTGAAGCTTTCTTT | CASSTGQKMNTEAFF
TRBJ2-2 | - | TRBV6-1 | TGTGCCAGCCCCAGGGAGAACACCGGGGAGCTGTTTTTT | CASPRENTGELFF
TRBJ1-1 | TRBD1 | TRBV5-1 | TGCGCCAGCAGCTGGACAGGGCCCACTGAAGCTTTCTTT | CASSWTGPTEAFF
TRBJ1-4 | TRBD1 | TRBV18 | TGTGCCAGCTCACCACCGCTTCGGGACAGGGGGCGAAAACTGTTTTTT | CASSPPLRDRGRKLFF
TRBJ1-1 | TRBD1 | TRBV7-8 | TGTGCCAGCAGGCACAAACCAGGGGGGTGGGAAGCTTTCTTT | CASRHKPGGWEAFF
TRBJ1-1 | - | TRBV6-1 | TGTGCCAGCCGGGGGGTTGAGACTGAAGCTTTCTTT | CASRGVETEAFF
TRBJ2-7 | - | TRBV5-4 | TGTGCCAGCAGCTTGGTGAAGGGGTTGTCCTACGAGCAGTACTTC | CASSLVKGLSYEQYF
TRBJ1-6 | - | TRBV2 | TGTGCCAGCAGCCTGGACAGCCGAGGGGGTTCACCCCTCCACTTT | CASSLDSRGGSPLHF
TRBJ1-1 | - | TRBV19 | TGTGCCAGTAGTCAGGGGAACACTGAAGCTTTCTTT | CASSQGNTEAFF